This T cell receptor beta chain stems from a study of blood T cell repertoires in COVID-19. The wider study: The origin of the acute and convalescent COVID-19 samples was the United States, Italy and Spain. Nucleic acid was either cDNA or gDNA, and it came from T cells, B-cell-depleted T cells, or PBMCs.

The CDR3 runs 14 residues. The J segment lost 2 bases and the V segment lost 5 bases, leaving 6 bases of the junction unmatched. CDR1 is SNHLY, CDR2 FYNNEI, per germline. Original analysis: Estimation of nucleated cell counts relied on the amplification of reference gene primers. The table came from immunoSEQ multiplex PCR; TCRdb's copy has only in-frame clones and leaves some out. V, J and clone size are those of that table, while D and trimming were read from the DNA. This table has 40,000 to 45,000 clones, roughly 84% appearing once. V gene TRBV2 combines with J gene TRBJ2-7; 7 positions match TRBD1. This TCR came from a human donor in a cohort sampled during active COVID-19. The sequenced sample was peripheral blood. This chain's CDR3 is CASSSGQKPYEQYF. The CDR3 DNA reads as TGTGCCAGCAGTTCGGGACAGAAACCCTACGAGCAGTACTTC.